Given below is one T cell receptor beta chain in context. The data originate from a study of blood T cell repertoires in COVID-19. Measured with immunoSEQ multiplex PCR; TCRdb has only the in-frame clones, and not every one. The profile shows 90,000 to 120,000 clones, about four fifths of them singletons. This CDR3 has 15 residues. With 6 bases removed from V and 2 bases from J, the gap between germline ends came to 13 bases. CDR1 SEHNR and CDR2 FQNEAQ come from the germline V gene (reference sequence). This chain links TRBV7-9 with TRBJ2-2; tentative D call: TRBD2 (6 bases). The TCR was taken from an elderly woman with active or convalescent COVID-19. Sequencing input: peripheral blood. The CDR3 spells CASRKRDLNTGELFF. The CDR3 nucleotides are TGTGCCAGCAGAAAAAGGGACTTAAACACCGGGGAGCTGTTTTTT.